The 9 T cell receptor beta chains below all came from one sample that was sequenced in a study of PD-L1 blockade in urothelial cancer. Here immunoSEQ multiplex PCR was the method, and the copy in TCRdb shows in-frame clones only, minus some. In the table there are tens of thousands of clones, 80% to 85% of which are singletons. Documented time point: pretreatment peripheral blood. The sample was PBMCs, taken around atezolizumab (anti-PD-L1) treatment. These receptors were taken from a man aged 60 to 75 with urothelial cancer.

The chain joins TRBV7-6 to TRBJ2-7; TRBD2 matches 7 bases. Trimming at V came to 3 bases and at J to 2 bases, leaving 10 bases not matched to a gene. This CDR3 contains 16 residues. Germline CDR1 and CDR2: SGHVS and FNYEAQ. The CDR3, as DNA: TGTGCCAGCAGCTTGGACGTGACGGGGGGAGCCTACGAGCAGTACTTC. The encoded protein is CASSLDVTGGAYEQYF.

The chain couples TRBV6-6 to TRBJ1-2, with 11 bases that match TRBD1. Germline assignment: CDR1 MNHNY and CDR2 SVGAGI (reference sequence). V trimming: 1 base; J trimming: 6 bases; junction bases outside the gene matches: 1. The CDR3 runs to 14 residues. The CDR3 here is CASSYWGQGDGYTF. The CDR3 DNA follows: TGTGCCAGCAGTTACTGGGGACAGGGGGATGGCTACACCTTC.

The V and J genes are TRBV7-9 and TRBJ2-1, with 9 bases fitting TRBD2. The CDR3 spans 16 residues. Per germline, CDR1 SEHNR and CDR2 FQNEAQ (reference sequence). V shed 0 bases, J shed 7 bases, and the junction held 7 bases outside the gene matches. CDR3 in amino acids: CASSLAGGGARNEQFF. CDR3 DNA: TGTGCCAGCAGCTTAGCCGGCGGGGGGGCACGGAATGAGCAGTTCTTC. The entire variable domain, with the rest obtained from reference TRBV7-9 and TRBJ2-1, is as follows: DTGVSQNPRHKITKRGQNVTFRCDPISEHNRLYWYRQTLGQGPEFLTYFQNEAQLEKSRLLSDRFSAERPKGSFSTLEIQRTEQGDSAMYLCASSLAGGGARNEQFFGPGTRLTVL.

This chain links TRBV6-1 with TRBJ1-1; 9 bases line up with TRBD1. The V and J ends lost 6 bases and 10 bases, in that order; junction bases with no gene match: 6. Germline-derived CDR1 and CDR2 are MNHNS and SASEGT. The CDR3 loop spans 12 amino acids. CDR3 protein: CASRGPGQGAFF. The CDR3 DNA follows: TGTGCCAGCAGAGGACCGGGACAGGGAGCTTTCTTT.

The chain has TRBV6-4 and TRBJ1-1, with D uncertain. V was clipped by 6 bases and J by 11 bases, with 22 bases between them. CDR1 is MRHNA and CDR2 is SNTAGT in the germline V gene. The CDR3 is made up of 14 amino acids. The CDR3 DNA sequence: TGTGCCAGCAGGGATACGGTTATCGCCCGGCGGGCTTTCTTT. As protein: CASRDTVIARRAFF.

The J gene is TRBJ2-7, the V gene TRBV28, with unresolved D. V was pared by 2 bases and J by 3 bases, with 5 bases between. The CDR3 is made up of 12 amino acids. Per germline, CDR1 MDHEN and CDR2 SYDVKM. Here the CDR3 reads CASSLNYYEQYF. The DNA of the CDR3 is TGTGCCAGCAGTTTAAATTACTACGAGCAGTACTTC. The variable domain in full, with the rest retrieved from reference TRBV28 and TRBJ2-7, is DVKVTQSSRYLVKRTGEKVFLECVQDMDHENMFWYRQDPGLGLRLIYFSYDVKMKEKGDIPEGYSVSREKKERFSLILESASTNQTSMYLCASSLNYYEQYFGPGTRLTVT.

This chain connects TRBV5-1 to TRBJ1-1; D uncertain. CDR3 size: 13 residues. Germline V gives CDR1 SGHRS, CDR2 YFSETQ. V gave up 4 bases and J gave up 3 bases, with 10 bases separating them. In DNA, the CDR3 is TGCGCCAGCAGCCTGCTGGGCGACACTGAAGCTTTCTTT. Residues: CASSLLGDTEAFF. The whole variable domain, filled in from reference TRBV5-1 and TRBJ1-1, reads KAGVTQTPRYLIKTRGQQVTLSCSPISGHRSVSWYQQTPGQGLQFLFEYFSETQRNKGNFPGRFSGRQFSNSRSEMNVSTLELGDSALYLCASSLLGDTEAFFGQGTRLTVV.

This clone showed up just once. The CDR3 sequence: CASSLGWRGNTGELFF. The CDR3 DNA sequence: TGTGCCAGCAGCTTAGGTTGGCGGGGGAACACCGGGGAGCTGTTTTTT. V usage is TRBV11-2 and J usage is TRBJ2-2; D perhaps matches TRBD2 (6 bases). This CDR3 has 16 amino acids. V gave up 1 base and J gave up 1 base, with 10 bases separating them. In germline, CDR1 is SGHAT, CDR2 FQNNGV.

This clone was seen more than once but under ten times. The chain couples TRBV4-3 to TRBJ1-1, with 8 bases identical to TRBD1. The CDR3 is made up of 16 amino acids. Trimming took 3 bases from V and 0 from J; bases not matched to a gene: 6. CDR1 is LGHNA and CDR2 is YSLEER in the germline V gene. As DNA, the CDR3 is TGCGCCAGCAGCCAGGAAACAGGGGGTATGAACACTGAAGCTTTCTTT. It is translated as CASSQETGGMNTEAFF.